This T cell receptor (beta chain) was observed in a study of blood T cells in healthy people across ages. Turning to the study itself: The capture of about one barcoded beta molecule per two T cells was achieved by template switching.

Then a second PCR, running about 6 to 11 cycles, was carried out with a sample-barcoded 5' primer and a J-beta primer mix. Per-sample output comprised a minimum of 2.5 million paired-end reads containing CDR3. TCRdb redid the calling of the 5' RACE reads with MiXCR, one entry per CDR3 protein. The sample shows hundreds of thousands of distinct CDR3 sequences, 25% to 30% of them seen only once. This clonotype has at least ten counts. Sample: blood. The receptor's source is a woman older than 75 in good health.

CDR3 DNA: TGTGCCAGCAGCCAACGACGGGGGGTTGATGGCTACACCTTC. The encoded protein is CASSQRRGVDGYTF. The gene calls are TRBV7-2 and TRBJ1-2; D is perhaps TRBD1 (5 bases). CDR1 and CDR2 from the germline V gene are SGHTA and FQGNSA. Between the trimmed V and J ends, which lost 5 bases and 6 bases, there was a span of 16 bases. The CDR3 is 14 residues long. The full variable domain, in which reference TRBV7-2 and TRBJ1-2 provide the parts outside the CDR3, is GAGVSQSPSNKVTEKGKDVELRCDPISGHTALYWYRQSLGQGLEFLIYFQGNSAPDKSGLPSDRFSAERTGGSVSTLTIQRTQQEDSAVYLCASSQRRGVDGYTFGSGTRLTVV.